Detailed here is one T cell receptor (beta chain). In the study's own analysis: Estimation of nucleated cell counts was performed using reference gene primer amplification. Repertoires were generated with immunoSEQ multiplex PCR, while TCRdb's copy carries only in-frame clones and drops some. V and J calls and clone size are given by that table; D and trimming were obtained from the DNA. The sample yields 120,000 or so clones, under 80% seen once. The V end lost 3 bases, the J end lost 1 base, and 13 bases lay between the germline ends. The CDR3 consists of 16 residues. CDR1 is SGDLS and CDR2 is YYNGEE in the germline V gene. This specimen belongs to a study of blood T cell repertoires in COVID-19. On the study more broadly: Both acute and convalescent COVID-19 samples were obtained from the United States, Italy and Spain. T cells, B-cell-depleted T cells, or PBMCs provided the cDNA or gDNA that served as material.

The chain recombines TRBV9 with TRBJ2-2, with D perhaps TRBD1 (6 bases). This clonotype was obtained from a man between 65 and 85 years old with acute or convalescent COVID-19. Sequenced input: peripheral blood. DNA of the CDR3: TGTGCCAGCAGCGCTACTAGAGGGGGGAACACCGGGGAGCTGTTTTTT. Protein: CASSATRGGNTGELFF.